A selection of T cell receptor beta chains follows, all from one sample in a study of a mutant IDH1 vaccine in newly diagnosed glioma. The repertoire was sequenced with immunoSEQ multiplex PCR; TCRdb's copy has only in-frame clones and lacks some. The sample holds 110,000 or so clones, roughly 88% seen once. Antigen specificity for these receptors is unknown. Here the sequenced sample was PBMCs, taken from a glioma patient whose treatment included an IDH1 peptide vaccine. The receptor set was obtained from a woman aged 50 to 60 with glioma. The CDR3 runs from the conserved cysteine through the conserved F or W. Fields, in order: clone size, J gene, V gene, D gene, CDR3 DNA, CDR3 protein. D genes are given only for firm matches. Clone size is given for some rows only: seen once, a few or many times, or a class if the clone is expanded.

- | TRBJ2-5 | TRBV7-7 | - | TGTGCTAGCAGCCGGACAGCCCAAGAGACCCAGTACTTC | CASSRTAQETQYF
- | TRBJ1-4 | TRBV28 | - | TGTGCCAGCAGTTCTACAGGGCCTGGTGAAAAACTGTTTTTT | CASSSTGPGEKLFF
many | TRBJ2-3 | TRBV19 | - | TGTGCCAGTAGTATCCGAGTGAGCGGGCCCACAGATACGCAGTATTTT | CASSIRVSGPTDTQYF
- | TRBJ1-2 | TRBV9 | - | TGTGCCAGCAGCGATAGGGTTGGCTACACCTTC | CASSDRVGYTF
once | TRBJ1-3 | TRBV30 | - | TGTGCCTGGAATCCAGGGGCTGGAAACACCATATATTTT | CAWNPGAGNTIYF
- | TRBJ1-3 | TRBV5-5 | - | TGTGCCAGCAGCTTGGGAAGTGCTGGAAACACCATATATTTT | CASSLGSAGNTIYF
- | TRBJ1-2 | TRBV2 | TRBD1 | TGTGCCAGCAGTAGGGACAGTCCACCTAACTATGGCTACACCTTC | CASSRDSPPNYGYTF
- | TRBJ2-6 | TRBV2 | - | TGTGCCAGCAGGGGCAGGGGTTCTCCTGGGGCCAACGTCCTGACTTTC | CASRGRGSPGANVLTF
- | TRBJ2-4 | TRBV4-1 | - | TGCGCCAGCAGCCAAGTAGGCAGCGGTCCAGCCAAAAACATTCAGTACTTC | CASSQVGSGPAKNIQYF
- | TRBJ2-1 | TRBV28 | - | TGTGCCAGCAGTTTGGTTGCGGTATACAATGAGCAGTTCTTC | CASSLVAVYNEQFF
- | TRBJ2-7 | TRBV5-4 | - | TGTGCCAGCAGCGATATGGAGCGGCTAAAAGAATACGAGCAGTACTTC | CASSDMERLKEYEQYF
once | TRBJ1-4 | TRBV18 | - | TGTGCCAGCTCACCCGCAGGGGCCGTTAATGAAAAACTGTTTTTT | CASSPAGAVNEKLFF
once | TRBJ1-2 | TRBV28 | - | TGTGCCAGCAGTGCAGCGGCGGGACGAACTTTTAACTATGGCTACACCTTC | CASSAAAGRTFNYGYTF
once | TRBJ2-7 | TRBV5-1 | - | TGCGCCAGCAGCCGGATACAGGGCGGGGAGCAGTACTTC | CASSRIQGGEQYF
- | TRBJ1-1 | TRBV5-1 | - | TGCGCCAGCAGCTACCGGGGGACTGAAGCTTTCTTT | CASSYRGTEAFF
- | TRBJ2-1 | TRBV27 | TRBD2 | TGTGCCAGCAGTCCACAGGTAGCGGGAGTAGGCAATGAGCAGTTCTTC | CASSPQVAGVGNEQFF
- | TRBJ1-1 | TRBV18 | TRBD1 | TGTGCCAGCTCATCGGGGACAGGCATCATGAACACTGAAGCTTTCTTT | CASSSGTGIMNTEAFF
- | TRBJ1-1 | TRBV5-1 | - | TGCGCCAGCAGCTCCTCCGGGGAAACTGAAGCTTTCTTT | CASSSSGETEAFF
- | TRBJ2-7 | TRBV5-6 | - | TGTGCCAGCAGCTTGCCCTGGGAGTCGATTGACTACGAGCAGTACTTC | CASSLPWESIDYEQYF
- | TRBJ2-7 | TRBV15 | - | TGTGCCACCAGCAGACACCTTGGGGGAGAATCGTACGAGCAGTACTTC | CATSRHLGGESYEQYF